These 32 T cell receptor delta chains were all obtained from the same sample, sequenced in a study of gamma-delta T cells after stem cell transplantation. TCRdb applied CATT to the RT-PCR reads for clone calling. The sample contains 12,000 or so delta-chain clones, 1% to 1.5% of which appear only once. The sequenced sample consisted of gamma-delta T cells. These receptors were taken from a human donor. It is not recorded whose cells these are; they may come from a transplant donor.

This clone came up many times. The chain couples TRDV2 to TRDJ1; tentative D call: TRDD3 (5 bases). V lost 2 bases to trimming and J lost 0 bases, with 9 bases between them. Germline CDR1 and CDR2: GEAIGNYY and EKD. This CDR3 region has 14 residues. The CDR3 is CACDNLGYTDKLIF. DNA for the CDR3: TGTGCCTGTGACAATCTGGGATACACCGATAAACTCATCTTT.

The rearrangement links TRDV2 to TRDJ1; 11 nucleotides align to TRDD3. The V and J ends lost 1 base and 0 bases, in that order; junction bases with no gene match: 6. The CDR3 extends over 17 amino acids. The germline CDR1 and CDR2 sequences are GEAIGNYY and EKD. The CDR3 DNA reads as TGTGCCTGTGACACACTGGGGGATAATCAGCACACCGATAAACTCATCTTT. Its translation: CACDTLGDNQHTDKLIF.

This clone was seen a few times. This likely stems from a read error, as it lies one base from a far larger clone. Other nucleotide sequences from this sample produce the same CDR3. The V gene is TRDV2, the J gene TRDJ1; 11 bases are shared with TRDD3. V shed 7 bases, J shed 3 bases, and the junction held 9 bases outside the gene matches. The CDR3 sequence is 15 residues long. Germline lookup yields CDR1 GEAIGNYY and CDR2 EKD. Here the CDR3 DNA reads TGTGCCTGCTCACCACTGGGGGATAGGTCCGATAAACTCATCTTT. Its translation: CACSPLGDRSDKLIF.

By sample share, this clone is medium-sized (0.01 to 0.1%). Other DNA sequences in this specimen translate into the identical CDR3. The rearrangement links TRDV2 to TRDJ1; 7 bases line up with TRDD3. Germline CDR1 is GEAIGNYY and CDR2 is EKD. The CDR3 is made up of 17 amino acids. Losses at the gene ends were 3 bases for V and 0 bases for J; bases not matched to a gene: 12. The CDR3 DNA reads TGTGCCTGTGACCGTCTCTGGGGGCCCCAGTACACCGATAAACTCATCTTT. Residues: CACDRLWGPQYTDKLIF.

Note on this clone: A much larger clone sits a single nucleotide away, making a read error possible. The chain couples TRDV2 to TRDJ1, with 8 positions matching TRDD3. This CDR3 contains 14 residues. CDR1 GEAIGNYY and CDR2 EKD come from the germline V gene. The CDR3 loop is CACDSVWDTDRLIF. In DNA, the CDR3 is TGTGCCTGTGACTCTGTGTGGGATACGGATAGACTCATCTTT.

This clone was detected a few times. With only one base between it and a far larger clone, this is likely a read error. At the DNA level, this CDR3 is encoded by other sequences in the same sample as well. DNA for the CDR3: TGTGCCTGTGACACCCTCACTTCTGACCCTACTGGGGGATACAGGGATAAACTCATCTTT. It translates to CACDTLTSDPTGGYRDKLIF. The chain couples TRDV2 to TRDJ1, with 12 bases aligning to TRDD3. V trimming: 0 bases; J trimming: 5 bases; junction bases outside the gene matches: 18. The CDR3 has 20 amino acids. The V gene's germline CDR1 is GEAIGNYY and CDR2 EKD.

The rearrangement uses TRDV2 and TRDJ1, with 12 bases lining up with TRDD3. The CDR3 length is 19 residues. V lost 0 bases, J lost 0 bases, and 10 bases stayed unmatched. In germline, CDR1 is GEAIGNYY, CDR2 EKD. In DNA, the CDR3 is TGTGCCTGTGACACCGTCGCTGGGGGATACGCCATAGACACCGATAAACTCATCTTT. This translates into CACDTVAGGYAIDTDKLIF.

This clone appeared a few times. This may come from a read error, since a much larger clone is one base off. Other DNA sequences in this sample translate to the same CDR3. CDR3 protein: CACDTVGPDADKLIF. The CDR3 nucleotides are TGTGCCTGTGACACGGTGGGCCCTGACGCTGATAAACTCATCTTT. The chain carries TRDV2 and TRDJ1; D unclear. V was shortened by 1 base and J by 5 bases, with 16 bases between the two germline ends. Germline V gene sequence: CDR1 GEAIGNYY, CDR2 EKD. This CDR3 contains 15 residues.

About this clone itself: TCRdb lists the protein of a much larger clone for this DNA, which differs at residue 3, so this is likely a read error; the protein given here is translated from the DNA itself. CDR3 region: CARDTLGDTGHTDKLIF. As DNA, the CDR3 is TGTGCCCGTGACACGCTGGGGGATACGGGGCACACCGATAAACTCATCTTT. The chain has TRDV2 and TRDJ1, with 12 bases identical to TRDD3. Germline CDR1 is GEAIGNYY and CDR2 is EKD. The CDR3 spans 17 residues.

The chain is built from TRDV2 and TRDJ1, with D possibly matching TRDD3 (6 bases). Germline V gene data show CDR1 as GEAIGNYY and CDR2 as EKD. This CDR3 has 19 amino acids. The germline V and J ends were trimmed by 0 bases and 0 bases, with 22 bases remaining between them. CDR3 residues: CACDTVLGRTGRYTDKLIF. CDR3 in DNA: TGTGCCTGTGACACCGTACTGGGCCGCACCGGCCGATACACCGATAAACTCATCTTT.

The chain carries TRDV2 and TRDJ1, with 11 bases matching TRDD3. CDR3 length: 16 residues. V gave up 4 bases and J gave up 2 bases; unmatched junction bases: 8. In germline, CDR1 is GEAIGNYY, CDR2 EKD. CDR3: CACELLGDKRTDKLIF. DNA for the CDR3: TGTGCCTGTGAGCTACTGGGGGATAAAAGGACCGATAAACTCATCTTT.

By share of the sample, this clone is large (0.1 to 1%). Different DNA sequences within this sample yield the same CDR3. The gene calls are TRDV2 and TRDJ1; possibly TRDD3 for D (5 bases). Trimming pared 4 bases from V and 0 bases from J, leaving 17 bases between. Looked up from germline, CDR1 is GEAIGNYY and CDR2 is EKD. The CDR3 totals 16 residues. CDR3 bases: TGTGCCTGTGATGAGCTGGGAGATGATTACACCGATAAACTCATCTTT. This encodes CACDELGDDYTDKLIF.

The chain joins TRDV2 to TRDJ1; possible D gene TRDD3, 6 bases. The V gene lost 3 bases and the J gene lost 0 bases, with 22 bases spanning the gap. The CDR3 totals 18 residues. The germline CDR1 and CDR2 sequences are GEAIGNYY and EKD. The CDR3 is CACDLLGVHPGYTDKLIF. CDR3 DNA: TGTGCCTGTGACTTATTGGGGGTCCACCCGGGGTACACCGATAAACTCATCTTT.

This clone was observed at least ten times. This CDR3 is also generated by other DNA sequences in the sample. The rearrangement uses TRDV2 and TRDJ1; 8 positions agree with TRDD3. The V gene end was trimmed by 3 bases and the J gene end by 0 bases; junction bases not matched to a gene: 5. Germline V gene lookup returns CDR1 GEAIGNYY and CDR2 EKD. This CDR3 is built from 15 residues. The CDR3 reads CACDRLGGYTDKLIF. CDR3 coding DNA: TGTGCCTGTGACCGACTGGGGGGGTACACCGATAAACTCATCTTT.

On this clone: TCRdb assigns this DNA the protein of a much larger clone, which departs from its translation at residue 14; this likely reflects a read error, and the protein shown comes from translating the DNA. The J gene is TRDJ3, the V gene TRDV2, with 12 positions matching TRDD3. From germline, CDR1 is GEAIGNYY and CDR2 EKD. The CDR3 extends over 20 amino acids. CDR3 amino acids: CACDKAGGYDGSWGTRQMFF. CDR3 DNA sequence: TGTGCCTGTGACAAGGCTGGGGGATACGATGGCTCCTGGGGCACCCGACAGATGTTTTTC.

This clone was recorded at least ten times. The chain joins TRDV2 to TRDJ1; 10 bases match TRDD3. V shed 4 bases and J 6 bases; nucleotides not matched to a gene: 16. The germline CDR1 and CDR2 sequences are GEAIGNYY and EKD. The CDR3 consists of 17 residues. The CDR3 reads CACDNVATTGGFHKLIF. CDR3 sequence (DNA): TGTGCCTGTGATAACGTTGCTACTACTGGGGGATTTCATAAACTCATCTTT.

This clone was seen only a few times. TCRdb pairs this DNA with a much larger clone's protein that differs at residue 5, likely a read error; the protein shown was translated from the DNA. The chain recombines TRDV2 with TRDJ3; maybe TRDD3 (5 bases). V was pared by 2 bases and J by 1 base, with 17 bases between. This CDR3 contains 19 residues. The germline CDR1 and CDR2 sequences are GEAIGNYY and EKD. CDR3 in amino acids: CACDILGRDSSWDTRQMFF. In DNA, the CDR3 is TGTGCCTGTGACATCCTCGGGAGGGATTCGTCCTGGGACACCCGACAGATGTTTTTC.

This clone was picked up many times. The V gene is TRDV2, the J gene TRDJ1, with TRDD3 identical over 9 bases. The CDR3 length is 17 residues. Germline lookup yields CDR1 GEAIGNYY and CDR2 EKD. After removal of 0 bases from V and 0 bases from J, the junction contained 7 bases not matched to a gene. The CDR3, as DNA: TGTGCCTGTGACACCCTCGGGGGATACTTATACACCGATAAACTCATCTTT. The encoded protein is CACDTLGGYLYTDKLIF.

Points on this clone: The protein TCRdb lists belongs to a much larger clone and differs from this DNA's translation at residue 8, which points to a read error; the protein shown is made from the DNA. The genes are TRDV2 and TRDJ1; 8 bases agree with TRDD3. The CDR3 extends over 16 amino acids. Trimming took 3 bases from V and 0 from J; bases not matched to a gene: 8. Germline V gene data show CDR1 as GEAIGNYY and CDR2 as EKD. DNA of the CDR3: TGTGCCTGTGACCTACTGGGGGTCTCGCACACCGATAAACTCATCTTT. Its translation is CACDLLGVSHTDKLIF.

This clone was seen more than once but under ten times. A read error likely explains why the TCRdb protein, taken from a much larger clone, differs from this DNA's translation at residue 3; the protein shown is translated from the DNA. The V call is TRDV2, the J call TRDJ1; 11 positions agree with TRDD3. The CDR3 totals 14 residues. Germline lookup yields CDR1 GEAIGNYY and CDR2 EKD. CDR3 in amino acids: CAYDIVGDTRKLIF. CDR3 bases: TGTGCCTATGACATCGTGGGGGATACGCGTAAACTCATCTTT.

Of note for this clone: The protein given by TCRdb reflects a much larger clone and differs at residue 9 from this DNA's translation, likely from a read error; the protein shown is the DNA's translation. V and J are TRDV2 and TRDJ1, with D maybe TRDD3 (6 bases). V was clipped by 0 bases and J by 0 bases, with 25 bases between them. Germline V lookup: CDR1 GEAIGNYY, CDR2 EKD. The CDR3 consists of 20 residues. CDR3 loop: CACDTLDGPTGTPYTDKLIF. CDR3 in DNA: TGTGCCTGTGACACCCTCGACGGCCCTACTGGGACACCTTACACCGATAAACTCATCTTT.

This clone appeared a few times. This likely traces to a read error, being one base from a far larger clone. Other DNA sequences in this specimen translate into the identical CDR3. The V gene is TRDV2, the J gene TRDJ1; D might be TRDD3 (5 bases). The length of the CDR3 is 15 residues. V was cut by 4 bases and J by 0 bases, with 14 bases left in between. Germline values: CDR1 GEAIGNYY, CDR2 EKD. CDR3 loop: CACDALWEYTDKLIF. In DNA, the CDR3 is TGTGCCTGTGATGCCCTCTGGGAGTACACCGATAAACTCATCTTT.

This clone has a handful of counts. A single base is all that separates this from a far larger clone, so a read error is likely. The same CDR3 also results from other DNA sequences found in this sample. The V call is TRDV2, the J call TRDJ1; 10 nucleotides align to TRDD3. There are 16 residues in the CDR3. Trimming removed 1 base from V and 2 bases from J; junction bases left unmatched: 6. CDR1 GEAIGNYY and CDR2 EKD come from the germline V gene. CDR3 DNA: TGTGCCTGTGACACAGTTCAACTGGGGGATACCGATAAACTCATCTTT. This codes for CACDTVQLGDTDKLIF.

This clone was counted between two and nine times. The J gene is TRDJ1, the V gene TRDV2; 13 bases map to TRDD3. Germline-derived CDR1 and CDR2 are GEAIGNYY and EKD. The CDR3 runs 19 residues. The trim removed 0 bases at V and 1 base at J, leaving 10 bases unmatched. Here the CDR3 DNA reads TGTGCCTGTGACACCGTTACTGGGGGATACGCAAGGGGCACCGATAAACTCATCTTT. Protein sequence: CACDTVTGGYARGTDKLIF.

This clone was detected only a few times. TCRdb assigns this DNA the protein of a much larger clone, which departs from its translation at residue 4; this likely reflects a read error, and the protein shown comes from translating the DNA. V gene TRDV2 combines with J gene TRDJ1, with TRDD3 matching over 13 bases. Germline values: CDR1 GEAIGNYY, CDR2 EKD. This CDR3 comprises 19 residues. Losses at the gene ends were 5 bases for V and 1 base for J; bases not matched to a gene: 15. The CDR3 loop reads CACGSLLGDTKSLTDKLIF. CDR3 DNA: TGTGCCTGTGGCTCCCTACTGGGGGATACGAAGTCGCTCACCGATAAACTCATCTTT.

This clone has ten or more counts. The chain links TRDV2 to TRDJ3; 8 bases line up with TRDD3. The CDR3 contains 22 residues. In germline, CDR1 is GEAIGNYY, CDR2 EKD. V was clipped by 2 bases and J by 0 bases; unmatched bases: 17. The CDR3 sequence: CACDMAVGGGFPTSWDTRQMFF. The CDR3 bases are TGTGCCTGTGACATGGCGGTCGGTGGGGGATTCCCGACCTCCTGGGACACCCGACAGATGTTTTTC.

In this sample, this clone turned up many times. It differs at one base from a far larger clone, so likely a read error. The identical CDR3 is also encoded by other nucleotide sequences in the sample. This chain joins TRDV2 and TRDJ1, with 10 bases that match TRDD3. CDR1 is GEAIGNYY, CDR2 EKD, per germline. The CDR3 is 17 amino acids. This CDR3 reads CACDTVGGIRYTDKLIF. CDR3 coding DNA: TGTGCCTGTGACACCGTAGGGGGGATACGGTACACCGATAAACTTATCTTT.

Only a few counts were recorded for this clone. With a far larger clone one base away, a read error is the likely cause. Other nucleotide sequences from this sample produce the same CDR3. The chain uses TRDV2 and TRDJ2; 8 bases line up with TRDD2. Germline V gives CDR1 GEAIGNYY, CDR2 EKD. This CDR3 is 17 amino acids long. In nucleotides, the CDR3 is TGTGCCTGCGACAATCTTCCTACGCGCTTTCCTACAGCACAACTCTTCTTT. It is translated as CACDNLPTRFPTAQLFF.

In the case of this clone: TCRdb's protein, taken from a much larger clone, differs from this DNA's translation at residue 9, likely owing to a read error; the protein displayed comes from the DNA. The DNA of the CDR3 is TGTGCCTGTGACCCACTACTACCTGGGGGGCAAGAACACAGCGATAAACTCATCTTT. Translating it yields CACDPLLPGGQEHSDKLIF. The gene calls are TRDV2 and TRDJ1; 7 nucleotides align to TRDD3. CDR3 length: 19 amino acids. Unmatched junction bases numbered 22, after V lost 3 bases and J lost 4 bases. Germline V CDR1 and CDR2: GEAIGNYY, EKD.

This rearrangement joins TRDV2 to TRDJ1, with 9 bases identical to TRDD3. CDR1 and CDR2 from the germline V gene are GEAIGNYY and EKD. The CDR3 consists of 15 residues. The V gene end was trimmed by 3 bases and the J gene end by 4 bases; junction bases not matched to a gene: 8. The CDR3 here is CACDSLLGELDKLIF. The CDR3 region has the DNA TGTGCCTGTGACTCCCTACTGGGGGAGCTCGATAAACTCATCTTT.

Concerning this clone: One junction end does not reproduce the germline sequence, and a read error may be involved. The J gene is TRDJ3, the V gene TRDV2; 7 nucleotides match TRDD3. Germline loops: CDR1 GEAIGNYY, CDR2 EKD. The CDR3 is 20 residues long. DNA of the CDR3: TGTGCCTGTGACACCGGGAGGAGCTGGGGGGGCTCCTGGGACGCCCGACAGATGTTTTTC. It is translated as CACDTGRSWGGSWDARQMFF.

The chain couples TRDV2 to TRDJ1; 11 bases match TRDD3. Germline-derived CDR1 and CDR2 are GEAIGNYY and EKD. V dropped 3 bases and J dropped 2; count of bases not matched to a gene: 10. CDR3 size: 17 residues. CDR3: CACDPVVLGDKTDKLIF. The DNA for the CDR3 is TGTGCCTGTGACCCCGTTGTACTGGGGGATAAGACCGATAAACTCATCTTT.